One and the same sample provided the 28 T cell receptor beta chains below, sequenced in a study of blood T cell repertoires in COVID-19. Method: immunoSEQ multiplex PCR; TCRdb's copy keeps in-frame clones and lacks some. This table has some 190,000 clones, 76% appearing once. Input material: PBMCs or T cells enriched from blood (not recorded which). These receptors were obtained from a woman between 50 and 59 years old with acute COVID-19.

The chain has TRBV15 and TRBJ1-5, with 9 bases lining up with TRBD1. The germline V gene has CDR1 LNHNV and CDR2 YYDKDF (reference sequence). There are 19 residues in the CDR3. V was pared by 0 bases and J by 0 bases, with 9 bases of the junction left unmatched. CDR3: CATSRDRPGTGISNQPQHF. The CDR3 DNA sequence: TGTGCCACCAGCAGAGATCGTCCCGGGACAGGGATTAGCAATCAGCCCCAGCATTTT.

J is TRBJ1-2 and V is TRBV4-3, with D perhaps matching TRBD1 (5 bases). CDR1 and CDR2 from the germline V gene are LGHNA and YSLEER. This CDR3 is 13 amino acids long. Trimming took off 4 bases at V and 4 bases at J, with 10 bases between the two ends. Here the CDR3 DNA reads TGCGCCAGCAGCCCTGTTGGGGCCTATGGCTACACCTTC. Translating it yields CASSPVGAYGYTF.

CDR3 in amino acids: CASSQTGLAGGLSTDTQYF. CDR3 coding DNA: TGCGCCAGCAGCCAGACGGGACTAGCGGGGGGGCTAAGCACAGATACGCAGTATTTT. The chain carries TRBV5-1 and TRBJ2-3, with TRBD2 matching over 16 bases. Trimming took 4 bases from V and 0 from J; bases not matched to a gene: 8. CDR3 length: 19 residues. Germline V gene lookup returns CDR1 SGHRS and CDR2 YFSETQ.

The chain couples TRBV5-1 to TRBJ2-3; the match to TRBD1 covers 7 bases. V shed 3 bases and J 1 base; nucleotides not matched to a gene: 8. The CDR3 is 16 amino acids. Germline assignment: CDR1 SGHRS and CDR2 YFSETQ. CDR3 nucleotides: TGCGCCAGCAGCTCTATGACAGGGTCGGGCACAGATACGCAGTATTTT. This encodes CASSSMTGSGTDTQYF.

The chain uses TRBV4-1 and TRBJ2-1; TRBD1 agrees at 7 bases. V was pared by 7 bases and J by 4 bases, with 13 bases of the junction left unmatched. This CDR3 is built from 16 residues. CDR1 and CDR2 (germline): MGHRA, YSYEKL. Here the CDR3 DNA reads TGCGCCAGCACCCGCTTACCGGGACAGACTTACAATGAGCAGTTCTTC. Residues: CASTRLPGQTYNEQFF.

CDR3 in DNA: TGTGCCAGCAGCTTTGAGGTGGACAGGATCGCTTTCTTT. Protein sequence: CASSFEVDRIAFF. The chain combines TRBV7-2 with TRBJ1-1; the match to TRBD1 covers 7 bases. Germline CDR1 and CDR2: SGHTA and FQGNSA. The CDR3 runs 13 residues. V lost 3 bases, J lost 11 bases, and 9 bases stayed unmatched.

This clone occurred a few times. The genes are TRBV15 and TRBJ1-6; TRBD1 agrees at 7 bases. Germline CDR1 is LNHNV and CDR2 is YYDKDF (reference sequence). With 5 bases clipped from V and 5 bases from J, the junction kept 6 bases outside the gene matches. CDR3 size: 15 residues. For the CDR3, the DNA is TGTGCCACCAGCCGGGACAGAAACAATAATTCACCCCTCCACTTT. Residues: CATSRDRNNNSPLHF.

J is TRBJ2-2 and V is TRBV5-5; perhaps TRBD1 as D (5 bases). This CDR3 has 14 residues. Germline assignment: CDR1 SGHKS and CDR2 YYEKEE (reference sequence). Trimming stripped 0 bases from V and 5 bases from J, with 8 bases between. This CDR3 reads CASSLVGATGELFF. DNA for the CDR3: TGTGCCAGCAGCTTGGTAGGGGCTACCGGGGAGCTGTTTTTT. The full variable domain, its missing parts supplied by reference TRBV5-5 and TRBJ2-2, is DAGVTQSPTHLIKTRGQQVTLRCSPISGHKSVSWYQQVLGQGPQFIFQYYEKEERGRGNFPDRFSARQFPNYSSELNVNALLLGDSALYLCASSLVGATGELFFGEGSRLTVL.

A word on this clone: This sample includes further DNA sequences coding for the same CDR3. The V call is TRBV7-2, the J call TRBJ2-3, with 7 bases identical to TRBD2. This CDR3 contains 15 residues. The V segment lost 1 base and the J segment 0 bases; nucleotides outside the gene matches: 1. Germline values: CDR1 SGHTA, CDR2 FQGNSA. The CDR3 spells CASSLDGGSTDTQYF. CDR3 nucleotide sequence: TGTGCCAGCAGCTTAGACGGGGGGAGCACAGATACGCAGTATTTT.

The chain recombines TRBV6-5 with TRBJ1-1; TRBD1 aligns across 9 bases. With V trimmed by 6 bases and J by 5 bases, 4 bases remained unmatched. CDR3 size: 13 residues. The germline V gene encodes CDR1 MNHEY and CDR2 SVGAGI. Here the CDR3 reads CASRHDRGTEAFF. CDR3 bases: TGTGCCAGCAGACACGACAGGGGGACTGAAGCTTTCTTT.

The CDR3: CSVVSGRYGYTF. The CDR3, as DNA: TGCAGCGTTGTTTCAGGGAGGTATGGCTACACCTTC. The rearrangement uses TRBV29-1 and TRBJ1-2; maybe TRBD1 (5 bases). CDR1 is SQVTM, CDR2 ANQGSEA, per germline. This CDR3 contains 12 residues. Deletions cut 4 bases from V and 5 bases from J, with 11 bases between.

This clone was found a few times. This chain connects TRBV19 to TRBJ2-5; TRBD2 agrees at 12 bases. The germline gives CDR1 LNHDA, CDR2 SQIVND (reference sequence). V was clipped by 8 bases and J by 4 bases; unmatched bases: 5. CDR3 length: 14 residues. The CDR3 bases are TGTGCCAGTTGTCCTAGCGGGGGGGCAGAGACCCAGTACTTC. It is translated as CASCPSGGAETQYF.

The CDR3: CASSSQQGGRYGYTF. The CDR3 DNA reads TGTGCCAGTAGTTCACAACAGGGTGGGCGTTATGGCTACACCTTC. The chain links TRBV19 to TRBJ1-2; possible D gene TRBD1, 6 bases. Per the germline V gene, CDR1 is LNHDA and CDR2 is SQIVND (reference sequence). The V gene lost 5 bases and the J gene lost 5 bases, with 18 bases spanning the gap. The CDR3 loop spans 15 amino acids.

The V gene is TRBV5-1, the J gene TRBJ1-3; D remains ambiguous. Germline CDR1 SGHRS, CDR2 YFSETQ. V dropped 1 base and J dropped 0 bases, with 14 bases sitting between them. CDR3 length: 17 amino acids. CDR3 residues: CASSLSSSPSSGNTIYF. The CDR3 nucleotides are TGCGCCAGCAGCTTGTCCTCATCGCCGAGCTCTGGAAACACCATATATTTT.

This clone was seen more than once but under ten times. V gene TRBV3-1 (or the pseudogene TRBV3-2) combines with J gene TRBJ2-5; weak D call: TRBD1 (6 bases). Germline CDR1 is LGHDT and CDR2 is YNNKEL (reference sequence). The V and J ends lost 4 bases and 3 bases respectively, with 12 bases between them. This CDR3 is 14 amino acids long. The CDR3 nucleotides are TGTGCCAGCAGCCGGGTGGGGGCGAAAGAGACCCAGTACTTC. Its translation: CASSRVGAKETQYF.

The rearrangement uses TRBV10-3 and TRBJ1-2, with D possibly matching TRBD1 (5 bases). V lost 5 bases and J 4 bases, leaving 8 bases between the germline ends. CDR3 size: 12 residues. Germline V lookup: CDR1 ENHRY, CDR2 SYGVKD. CDR3 amino acids: CAISIQGYGYTF. As DNA, the CDR3 is TGTGCCATCAGTATTCAGGGCTATGGCTACACCTTC.

This sequence joins TRBV7-2 and TRBJ1-4; the D is unclear. Germline CDR1 SGHTA, CDR2 FQGNSA. Trimming left V 5 bases short and J 4 bases short, with 8 bases between. There are 13 residues in the CDR3. Here the CDR3 reads CASSRDINEKLFF. CDR3 DNA sequence: TGTGCCAGCAGCCGGGATATTAATGAAAAACTGTTTTTT.

The chain is built from TRBV28 and TRBJ1-5; TRBD1 matches 9 bases. The V and J ends lost 6 bases and 7 bases, in that order; junction bases with no gene match: 10. Per germline, CDR1 MDHEN and CDR2 SYDVKM. CDR3 length: 15 residues. The CDR3 loop is CASSLGTGSGQPQHF. CDR3 coding DNA: TGTGCCAGCAGCCTCGGGACAGGGTCTGGCCAGCCCCAGCATTTT.

The gene calls are TRBV28 and TRBJ2-3; 9 nucleotides agree with TRBD1. Trimming removed 5 bases from V and 5 bases from J; junction bases left unmatched: 11. This CDR3 is 16 amino acids long. The germline gives CDR1 MDHEN, CDR2 SYDVKM. CDR3 sequence (DNA): TGTGCCAGCAGTCTAGAAACCTCGACAGGGGGAGATACGCAGTATTTT. The encoded protein is CASSLETSTGGDTQYF.

Comments on this clone: Other DNA sequences in the sample encode the same CDR3. The CDR3 is CASSLGAANTEAFF. The CDR3 coding sequence is TGTGCCAGCAGCTTAGGGGCAGCGAACACTGAAGCTTTCTTT. The chain employs TRBV5-8 and TRBJ1-1; weak D call: TRBD1 (5 bases). V was pared by 2 bases and J by 1 base, with 9 bases between. CDR3 size: 14 residues. The V gene's germline CDR1 is SGHTS and CDR2 YDEGEE. The whole variable domain, filled in from reference TRBV5-8 and TRBJ1-1, reads EAGVTQSPTHLIKTRGQQATLRCSPISGHTSVYWYQQALGLGLQFLLWYDEGEERNRGNFPPRFSGRQFPNYSSELNVNALELEDSALYLCASSLGAANTEAFFGQGTRLTVV.

This chain joins TRBV29-1 and TRBJ2-2, with D unresolved. Germline loops: CDR1 SQVTM, CDR2 ANQGSEA. This CDR3 is built from 13 residues. V was clipped by 3 bases and J by 1 base, with 6 bases between them. The CDR3, as DNA: TGCAGCGTTGACTACCTGAACACCGGGGAGCTGTTTTTT. Residues: CSVDYLNTGELFF.

The V and J genes are TRBV19 and TRBJ1-2; D gene uncertain. Per the germline V gene, CDR1 is LNHDA and CDR2 is SQIVND (reference sequence). Trimming pared 8 bases from V and 3 bases from J, leaving 25 bases between. The CDR3 is made up of 17 amino acids. DNA of the CDR3: TGTGCCAGTGTTCAACAAGGCTTGATGGGCTACGACTATGGCTACACCTTC. Translated: CASVQQGLMGYDYGYTF.

The chain has TRBV6-6 and TRBJ1-5; D might be TRBD1 (5 bases). The CDR3 spans 15 residues. Germline lookup yields CDR1 MNHNY and CDR2 SVGAGI (reference sequence). V was shortened by 2 bases and J by 0 bases, with 8 bases between the two germline ends. CDR3 protein: CASSYGRASNQPQHF. CDR3 nucleotide sequence: TGTGCCAGCAGTTACGGCAGGGCTAGCAATCAGCCCCAGCATTTT.

This rearrangement joins TRBV4-1 to TRBJ2-1; TRBD1 aligns across 11 bases. The CDR3 has 17 amino acids. The germline V gene encodes CDR1 MGHRA and CDR2 YSYEKL. Germline trimming cut 4 bases from V and 8 bases from J; bases unmatched to any gene: 13. The CDR3 DNA is TGCGCCAGCAGCCGCCGCAGCGGGGACAGGGGGATCCATGAGCAGTTCTTC. Protein sequence: CASSRRSGDRGIHEQFF.

The rearrangement joins TRBV5-1 to TRBJ2-2; TRBD2 agrees at 9 bases. CDR1 and CDR2 (germline): SGHRS, YFSETQ. The CDR3 is 16 residues long. V lost 2 bases and J lost 0; bases outside the gene matches: 2. CDR3 nucleotide sequence: TGCGCCAGCAGCTTCGCGGGGGGGCCGAACACCGGGGAGCTGTTTTTT. It yields the protein CASSFAGGPNTGELFF. Full variable domain (outside the CDR3, taken from reference TRBV5-1 and TRBJ2-2): KAGVTQTPRYLIKTRGQQVTLSCSPISGHRSVSWYQQTPGQGLQFLFEYFSETQRNKGNFPGRFSGRQFSNSRSEMNVSTLELGDSALYLCASSFAGGPNTGELFFGEGSRLTVL.

The rearrangement joins TRBV19 to TRBJ2-1, with 8 bases that match TRBD2. The CDR3 covers 14 residues. CDR1 and CDR2 (germline): LNHDA, SQIVND (reference sequence). The V and J ends lost 6 bases and 1 base, in that order; junction bases with no gene match: 2. The DNA of the CDR3 is TGTGCCAGTAGCCGGGGGGGATCCTACAATGAGCAGTTCTTC. Amino acid sequence: CASSRGGSYNEQFF.

A single count supports this clone. The chain links TRBV2 to TRBJ1-4; the match to TRBD1 covers 8 bases. The CDR3 loop spans 17 amino acids. V lost 6 bases, J lost 6 bases, and 15 bases stayed unmatched. Germline loops: CDR1 SNHLY, CDR2 FYNNEI. The CDR3 reads CASSGRQGRLKDEKLFF. Written as DNA, the CDR3 is TGTGCCAGCAGCGGTAGACAGGGGCGGCTTAAGGATGAAAAACTGTTTTTT.

The chain joins TRBV7-2 to TRBJ2-1, with D perhaps TRBD2 (5 bases). Trimming took 2 bases from V and 4 from J, leaving 12 bases between them. CDR1 is SGHTA, CDR2 FQGNSA, per germline. This CDR3 spans 15 amino acids. The CDR3: CASSLSGIDYNEQFF. The CDR3 DNA sequence: TGTGCCAGCAGCTTATCGGGGATAGATTACAATGAGCAGTTCTTC.